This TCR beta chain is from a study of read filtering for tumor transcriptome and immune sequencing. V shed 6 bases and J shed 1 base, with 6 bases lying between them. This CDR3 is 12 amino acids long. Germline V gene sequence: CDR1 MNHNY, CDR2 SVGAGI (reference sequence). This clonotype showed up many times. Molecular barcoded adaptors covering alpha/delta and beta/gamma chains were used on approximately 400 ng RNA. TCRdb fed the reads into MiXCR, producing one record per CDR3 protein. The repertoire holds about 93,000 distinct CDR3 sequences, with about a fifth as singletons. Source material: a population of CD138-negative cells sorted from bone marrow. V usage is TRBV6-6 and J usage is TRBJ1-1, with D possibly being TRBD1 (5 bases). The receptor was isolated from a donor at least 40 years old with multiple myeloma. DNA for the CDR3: TGTGCCAGCAGGGGGCAGAACACTGAAGCTTTCTTT. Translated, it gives CASRGQNTEAFF.